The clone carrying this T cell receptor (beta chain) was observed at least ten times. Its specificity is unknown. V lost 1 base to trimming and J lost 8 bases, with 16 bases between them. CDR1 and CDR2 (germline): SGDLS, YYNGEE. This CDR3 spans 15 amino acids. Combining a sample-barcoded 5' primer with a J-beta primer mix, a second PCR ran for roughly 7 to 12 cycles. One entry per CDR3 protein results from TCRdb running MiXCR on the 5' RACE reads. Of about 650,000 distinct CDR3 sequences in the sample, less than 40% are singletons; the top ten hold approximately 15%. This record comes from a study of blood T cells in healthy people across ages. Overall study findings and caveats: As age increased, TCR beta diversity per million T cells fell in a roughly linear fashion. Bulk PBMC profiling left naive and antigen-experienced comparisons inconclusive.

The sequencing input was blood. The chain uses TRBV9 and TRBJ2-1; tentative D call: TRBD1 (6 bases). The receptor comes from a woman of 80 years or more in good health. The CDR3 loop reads CASSVRGFQTHEQFF. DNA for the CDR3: TGTGCCAGCAGCGTAAGGGGGTTTCAGACCCATGAGCAGTTCTTC. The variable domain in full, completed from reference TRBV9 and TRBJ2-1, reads DSGVTQTPKHLITATGQRVTLRCSPRSGDLSVYWYQQSLDQGLQFLIQYYNGEERAKGNILERFSAQQFPDLHSELNLSSLELGDSALYFCASSVRGFQTHEQFFGPGTRLTVL.